This section outlines one TCR beta chain sequence together with its context. The Seattle patients, enrolled during active infection, were followed longitudinally. The data belong to a study of blood T cell repertoires in COVID-19. For the study at large: The study drew acute and convalescent COVID-19 samples from the United States, Italy and Spain. In each case, the material was cDNA or gDNA derived from T cells, B-cell-depleted T cells, or PBMCs.

The CDR3 is 15 amino acids. With V trimmed by 2 bases and J by 6 bases, 9 bases remained unmatched. Germline V gene lookup returns CDR1 SEHNR and CDR2 FQNEAQ (reference sequence). In the original analysis: Reference gene primer amplification gave estimated nucleated cell counts. Clones were sequenced by immunoSEQ multiplex PCR, and TCRdb holds only the in-frame ones, with some missing. From that table come the V and J calls and clone size; the DNA was used to work out D and trimming. Of about 200,000 clones listed, around 81% were seen once; the top ten hold approximately 0.99%. The V and J genes are TRBV7-9 and TRBJ1-2; TRBD1 matches 7 bases. This clonotype was sampled from a man aged 55 to 70 with COVID-19, enrolled during active disease. The sequencing input was peripheral blood. This CDR3 reads CASSLPWDSWHGYTF. In DNA form, the CDR3 reads TGTGCCAGCAGCTTACCCTGGGACAGTTGGCATGGCTACACCTTC.